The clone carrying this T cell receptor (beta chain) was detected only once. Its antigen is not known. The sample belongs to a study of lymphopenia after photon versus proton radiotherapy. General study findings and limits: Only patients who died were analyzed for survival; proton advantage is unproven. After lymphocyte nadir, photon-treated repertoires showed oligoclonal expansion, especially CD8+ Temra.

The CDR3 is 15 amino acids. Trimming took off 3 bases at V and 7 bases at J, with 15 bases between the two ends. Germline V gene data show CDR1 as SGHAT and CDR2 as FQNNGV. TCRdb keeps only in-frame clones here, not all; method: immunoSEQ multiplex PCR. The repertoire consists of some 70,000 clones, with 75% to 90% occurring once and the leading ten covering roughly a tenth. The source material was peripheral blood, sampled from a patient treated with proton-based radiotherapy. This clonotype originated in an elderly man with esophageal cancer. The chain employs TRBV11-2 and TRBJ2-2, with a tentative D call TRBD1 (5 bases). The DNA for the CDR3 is TGTGCCAGCAGCTTGCAGGGAATCCGACTCGGGGAGCTGTTTTTT. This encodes CASSLQGIRLGELFF. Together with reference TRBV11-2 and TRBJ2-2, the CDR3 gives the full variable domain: EAGVAQSPRYKIIEKRQSVAFWCNPISGHATLYWYQQILGQGPKLLIQFQNNGVVDDSQLPKDRFSAERLKGVDSTLKIQPAKLEDSAVYLCASSLQGIRLGELFFGEGSRLTVL.